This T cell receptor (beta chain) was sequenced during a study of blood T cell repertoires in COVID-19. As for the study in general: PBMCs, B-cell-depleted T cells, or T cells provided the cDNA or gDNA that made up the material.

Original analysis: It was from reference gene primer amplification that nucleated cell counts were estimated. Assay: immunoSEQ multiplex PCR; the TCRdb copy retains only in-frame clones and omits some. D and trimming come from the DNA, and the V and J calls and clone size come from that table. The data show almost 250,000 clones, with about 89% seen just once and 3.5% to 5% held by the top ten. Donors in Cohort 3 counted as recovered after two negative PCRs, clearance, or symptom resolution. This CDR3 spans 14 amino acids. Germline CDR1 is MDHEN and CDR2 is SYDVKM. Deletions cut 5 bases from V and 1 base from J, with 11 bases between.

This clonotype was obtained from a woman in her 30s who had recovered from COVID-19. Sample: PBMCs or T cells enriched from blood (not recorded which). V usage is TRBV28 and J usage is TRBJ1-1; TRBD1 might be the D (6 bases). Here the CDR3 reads CASSHDRQNTEAFF. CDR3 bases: TGTGCCAGCAGTCACGACAGGCAGAACACTGAAGCTTTCTTT.